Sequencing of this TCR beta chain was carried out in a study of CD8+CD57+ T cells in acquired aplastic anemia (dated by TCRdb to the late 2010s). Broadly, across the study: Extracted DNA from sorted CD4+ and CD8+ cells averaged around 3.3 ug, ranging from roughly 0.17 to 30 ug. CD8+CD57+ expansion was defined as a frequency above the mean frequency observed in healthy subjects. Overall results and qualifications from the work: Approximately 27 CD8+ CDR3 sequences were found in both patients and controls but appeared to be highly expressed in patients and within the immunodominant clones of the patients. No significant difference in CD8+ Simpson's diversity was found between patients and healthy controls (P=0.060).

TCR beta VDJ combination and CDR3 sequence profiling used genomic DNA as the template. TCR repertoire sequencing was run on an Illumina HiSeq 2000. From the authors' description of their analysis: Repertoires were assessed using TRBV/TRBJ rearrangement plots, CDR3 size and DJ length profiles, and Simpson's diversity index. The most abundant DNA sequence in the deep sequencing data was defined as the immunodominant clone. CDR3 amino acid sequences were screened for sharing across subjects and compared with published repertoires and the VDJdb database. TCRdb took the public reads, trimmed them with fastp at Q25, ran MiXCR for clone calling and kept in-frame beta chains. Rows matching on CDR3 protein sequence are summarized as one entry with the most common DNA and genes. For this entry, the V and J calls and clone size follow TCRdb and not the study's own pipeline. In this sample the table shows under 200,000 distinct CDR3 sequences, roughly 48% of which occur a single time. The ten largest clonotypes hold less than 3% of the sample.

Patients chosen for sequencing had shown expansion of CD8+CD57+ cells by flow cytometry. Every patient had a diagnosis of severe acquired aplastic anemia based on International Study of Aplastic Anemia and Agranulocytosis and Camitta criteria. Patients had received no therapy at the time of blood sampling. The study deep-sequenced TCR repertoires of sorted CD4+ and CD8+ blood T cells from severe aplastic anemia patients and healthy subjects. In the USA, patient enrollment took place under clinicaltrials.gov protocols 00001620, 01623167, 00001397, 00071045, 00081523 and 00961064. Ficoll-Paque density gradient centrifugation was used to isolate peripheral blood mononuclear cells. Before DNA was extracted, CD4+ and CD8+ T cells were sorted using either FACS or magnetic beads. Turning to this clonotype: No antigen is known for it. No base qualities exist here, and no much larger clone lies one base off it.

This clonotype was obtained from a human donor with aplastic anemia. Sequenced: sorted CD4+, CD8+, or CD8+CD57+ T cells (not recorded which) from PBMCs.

CDR3 region: CASSLTSSDHTQYF. The nucleotide sequence reads as follows: TGTGCCAGCAGCTTAACTTCTAGCGACCATACGCAGTATTTT. The rearranged segments are TRBV7-3 and TRBJ2-3; D gene: possibly TRBD2, on 6 matching bases. V was cut back by 0 bases and J by 7 bases, leaving a gap of 11 bases between them. The germline V gene sets CDR1 to SGHTA and CDR2 to FQGTGA. CDR3 length: 14 amino acids, cysteine to phenylalanine. The read is trimmed to its CDR3 DNA, 42 bases read in frame from base 1.